These T cell receptor beta chains were read from a single sample in a study of blood T cell repertoires in COVID-19. TCRdb keeps only in-frame clones here, not all; method: immunoSEQ multiplex PCR. The profile shows about 97,000 clones, around nine tenths of them singletons. The material sequenced was peripheral blood. All receptors come from a human donor in a cohort sampled during active COVID-19. Each CDR3 is given with its conserved first and last residue. A D gene is named only where the DNA matches it firmly. Rows may omit the clone size; those that give it use once, few, many or a size class.

len | d_gene | j_gene | abundance | v_gene | CDR3nt | CDR3aa
16 | . | TRBJ2-1 | . | TRBV7-9 | TGTGCCAGCAGCTTAAGGGGGAGACGCTCCTACAATGAGCAGTTCTTC | CASSLRGRRSYNEQFF
15 | TRBD1 | TRBJ1-2 | few | TRBV5-4 | TGTGCCAGCAGCGCGGGGACAGGGGGATTATATGGCTACACCTTC | CASSAGTGGLYGYTF
13 | . | TRBJ2-1 | . | TRBV4-1 | TGCGCCAGCAGCCAAGCCCCACAGGGTGAGCAGTTCTTC | CASSQAPQGEQFF
15 | . | TRBJ2-2 | . | TRBV11-2 | TGTGCCAGCAGCTTAGACGGCAGAGCGGCCGGGGAGCTGTTTTTT | CASSLDGRAAGELFF
18 | TRBD1 | TRBJ1-1 | . | TRBV5-1 | TGCGCCAGCAGCTTGTTTCACAGGGGGCAGGATATGACCACTGAAGCTTTCTTT | CASSLFHRGQDMTTEAFF
13 | . | TRBJ2-5 | . | TRBV7-3 | TGTGCCAGCAGCCCGTCGTACCAAGAGACCCAGTACTTC | CASSPSYQETQYF
13 | . | TRBJ1-5 | . | TRBV11-2 | TGTGCCAGCAGCTTAGGTCAGAATCAGCCCCAGCATTTT | CASSLGQNQPQHF
17 | TRBD2 | TRBJ2-3 | . | TRBV15 | TGTGCCACCAGCAGCCCGACTAGGGAGGGAAAATGGGCTACGCAGTATTTT | CATSSPTREGKWATQYF
16 | . | TRBJ1-2 | . | TRBV7-3 | TGTGCCAGCAGCCTCAGGGGAAACGGTGCTGGGAATGGCTACACCTTC | CASSLRGNGAGNGYTF
13 | . | TRBJ1-5 | . | TRBV12-3/TRBV12-4 | TGTGCCAGCAGTTTTTCCAGGGATCAGCCCCAGCATTTT | CASSFSRDQPQHF
14 | . | TRBJ1-2 | . | TRBV4-1 | TGCGCCAGCAGCCAAGACAGGGGTGGCTATGGCTACACCTTC | CASSQDRGGYGYTF